These 26 T cell receptor beta chains were sequenced from one sample in a study of monozygotic twins with inflammatory bowel disease. TCRdb re-analyzed the 5' RACE reads; it lists each CDR3 protein once, without DNA. This sample's table has 200,000 to 250,000 distinct CDR3 sequences. Sequencing was done on a sample of blood. These receptors all stem from a human donor with ulcerative colitis or Crohn's disease, or a healthy co-twin of an affected twin (not recorded which).

The V gene is TRBV12-3 or TRBV12-4, the J gene TRBJ1-1. The CDR3 runs to 13 residues. This CDR3 is CASSTTGGTEAFF.

The CDR3 loop reads CASISQNYNEQFF. V is TRBV7-6 and J is TRBJ2-1. Germline V gene lookup returns CDR1 SGHVS and CDR2 FNYEAQ. The CDR3 consists of 13 residues.

The rearrangement joins TRBV28 to TRBJ2-1; absent DNA, TCRdb's TRBD2 call cannot be checked. The germline V gene has CDR1 MDHEN and CDR2 SYDVKM. The CDR3 totals 15 residues. The CDR3 reads CASSPRTSAGNEQFF.

The chain is built from TRBV7-2 and TRBJ2-5. Looked up from germline, CDR1 is SGHTA and CDR2 is FQGNSA. The CDR3 runs 13 residues. CDR3 in amino acids: CASSLMVAETQYF.

The J gene is TRBJ2-1, the V gene TRBV28; TCRdb reports TRBD2, a call that lacks DNA to check it against. CDR3 length: 15 residues. The V gene's germline CDR1 is MDHEN and CDR2 SYDVKM. CDR3 region: CASSYFPDYSNEQFF.

This rearrangement joins TRBV5-1 to TRBJ2-5. The CDR3 runs 14 residues. CDR1 and CDR2 from the germline V gene are SGHRS and YFSETQ. The CDR3 reads CASSLGQYQETQYF.

V usage is TRBV6-6 and J usage is TRBJ1-6; the D gene TCRdb calls, TRBD1, cannot be checked with no DNA. CDR1 is MNHNY, CDR2 SVGAGI, per germline (reference sequence). The CDR3 extends over 14 amino acids. Here the CDR3 reads CASSLTGANSPLHF.

The chain recombines TRBV7-7 with TRBJ2-1; TCRdb's D call of TRBD2 is untestable without DNA. This CDR3 region has 15 residues. The V gene's germline CDR1 is SSHAT and CDR2 FNYEAQ (reference sequence). The CDR3 reads CASSLKSSGRHEQFF.

The chain is built from TRBV6-1 and TRBJ1-2. Per the germline V gene, CDR1 is MNHNS and CDR2 is SASEGT. The CDR3 totals 12 residues. The CDR3 loop is CASSEDPRGYTF.

The genes are TRBV5-1 and TRBJ1-1. CDR3 size: 15 residues. The germline CDR1 and CDR2 sequences are SGHRS and YFSETQ. CDR3 region: CASSLGVGRNTEAFF.

The chain recombines TRBV7-9 with TRBJ1-4; TCRdb's D call of TRBD1 is untestable without DNA. CDR3 length: 11 amino acids. CDR1 is SEHNR and CDR2 is FQNEAQ in the germline V gene (reference sequence). CDR3 residues: CASLPPRKLFF.

The CDR3 here is CSAGNRNYEQYF. The J gene is TRBJ2-7, the V gene TRBV29-1. Germline CDR1 and CDR2: SQVTM and ANQGSEA. The CDR3 is made up of 12 amino acids.

This chain connects TRBV9 to TRBJ1-2; TCRdb's D call, TRBD1, is unchecked because there is no DNA. Looked up from germline, CDR1 is SGDLS and CDR2 is YYNGEE. The CDR3 is 15 residues long. The CDR3 spells CASSVEAGQKYGYTF.

This chain links TRBV5-6 with TRBJ2-1; the TRBD2 assignment by TCRdb is unverifiable without DNA. CDR1 is SGHDT and CDR2 is YYEEEE in the germline V gene. CDR3 size: 14 residues. CDR3 protein: CASSLTGRDNEQFF.

The CDR3 protein is CASSLSIAGGIDTQYF. This chain connects TRBV6-5 to TRBJ2-3; absent DNA, TCRdb's TRBD2 call cannot be checked. The CDR3 consists of 16 residues. Germline V CDR1 and CDR2: MNHEY, SVGAGI.

The rearrangement uses TRBV7-6 and TRBJ1-2; the TCRdb call, TRBD1, lacks DNA for checking. The CDR3 has 17 residues. Germline assignment: CDR1 SGHVS and CDR2 FNYEAQ. The CDR3 reads CASSLGARAPIPYGYTF.

The chain employs TRBV7-2 and TRBJ2-1. This CDR3 region has 13 residues. In germline, CDR1 is SGHTA, CDR2 FQGNSA. The CDR3 sequence: CASSLQGYNEQFF. The full variable domain, rest sourced from reference TRBV7-2 and TRBJ2-1, is GAGVSQSPSNKVTEKGKDVELRCDPISGHTALYWYRQSLGQGLEFLIYFQGNSAPDKSGLPSDRFSAERTGGSVSTLTIQRTQQEDSAVYLCASSLQGYNEQFFGPGTRLTVL.

The chain employs TRBV5-1 and TRBJ2-2. The CDR3 runs 15 residues. Germline CDR1 is SGHRS and CDR2 is YFSETQ. The CDR3 reads CASSLDGPRTGELFF.

The V gene is TRBV6-4, the J gene TRBJ2-2; TCRdb's D call of TRBD1 is untestable without DNA. The CDR3 covers 14 residues. Germline CDR1 is MRHNA and CDR2 is SNTAGT. The CDR3 is CASRPGQWAGELFF.

The rearrangement joins TRBV9 to TRBJ2-1; TCRdb designates TRBD2, a call that cannot be tested without DNA. CDR3 length equals 15 residues. Germline lookup yields CDR1 SGDLS and CDR2 YYNGEE. The CDR3 loop is CASSVGDYSYNEQFF.

J is TRBJ2-1 and V is TRBV28. The germline gives CDR1 MDHEN, CDR2 SYDVKM. CDR3 size: 13 residues. CDR3: CASGLGLGNEQFF.

The gene calls are TRBV5-5 and TRBJ2-3; the D call of TRBD1 rests on TCRdb alone, since no DNA is present to check it. CDR1 is SGHKS, CDR2 YYEKEE, per germline (reference sequence). This CDR3 contains 15 residues. The CDR3 sequence: CASSAARGSDDTQYF.

The V gene is TRBV9, the J gene TRBJ1-2; TCRdb indicates TRBD1, and absent DNA this call remains unverified. Germline V gives CDR1 SGDLS, CDR2 YYNGEE. This CDR3 has 14 residues. CDR3 protein: CASSPDREEYGYTF.

V usage is TRBV7-6 and J usage is TRBJ2-1; TCRdb returns TRBD1, unconfirmable since there is no DNA. The CDR3 covers 17 residues. The V gene's germline CDR1 is SGHVS and CDR2 FNYEAQ. CDR3 loop: CASSPEGTAFSYNEQFF.

The chain carries TRBV12-3 or TRBV12-4 and TRBJ1-6. The CDR3 is 12 amino acids. CDR3 residues: CASRGIGSPLHF.

This rearrangement joins TRBV5-1 to TRBJ2-1; there is no DNA to check the TCRdb D call of TRBD2. The CDR3 covers 18 residues. Per the germline V gene, CDR1 is SGHRS and CDR2 is YFSETQ. CDR3 protein: CASSLAGLVGGPQGEQFF.